A selection of T cell receptor beta chains follows, all from one sample in a study of blood T cells in healthy people across ages. Via MiXCR, TCRdb re-called the 5' RACE reads, giving one row per CDR3 protein. The sample carries 1,800,000 or so distinct CDR3 sequences, roughly two fifths recorded once. The sequenced sample consisted of blood. The receptors derive from a human donor in good health. The CDR3 runs from the conserved cysteine through the conserved F or W. The D gene is left open where the match is weak. Some rows mark clone size as missing; the rest say once, few, many or name a class of expanded clone.

v_call,d_call,j_call,clone_size,cdr3_nt,cdr3_aa
TRBV27,.,TRBJ2-7,.,TGTGCCAGCAGTTTCTGGGAATCTACCTACGAGCAGTACTTC,CASSFWESTYEQYF
TRBV20-1,TRBD1,TRBJ1-6,.,TGCAGTGCCCAGGGACAGTCGAATTCACCCCTCCACTTT,CSAQGQSNSPLHF
TRBV5-1,TRBD2,TRBJ2-2,.,TGCGCCAGCAGCTGGAGCGGGGGGGCAAACACCGGGGAGCTGTTTTTT,CASSWSGGANTGELFF
TRBV12-3/TRBV12-4,.,TRBJ2-5,.,TGTGTCAGCAGCTCAGGGGAGACCCAGTACTTC,CVSSSGETQYF
TRBV20-1,.,TRBJ1-1,once,TGCAGTGTGTTACAGCCGAACACTGAAGCTTTCTTT,CSVLQPNTEAFF
TRBV4-3,.,TRBJ2-3,few,TGCGCCAGCAGCCAAGATATACTACCAAGGGCGGCAGATACGCAGTATTTT,CASSQDILPRAADTQYF
TRBV7-2,.,TRBJ2-3,many,TGTGCCAGCAGCTTAGCGGTAGGCACAGATACGCAGTATTTT,CASSLAVGTDTQYF
TRBV11-3,.,TRBJ2-7,few,TGTGCCAGCAGCTCCCAGGGGGGCATTTTCGACGAGCAGTACTTC,CASSSQGGIFDEQYF
TRBV6-5,.,TRBJ2-1,.,TGTGCCAGCAGCAACGTGATGAGGGGAAACAATGAGCAGTTCTTC,CASSNVMRGNNEQFF
TRBV21-1,.,TRBJ1-2,few,TGTGCCAGCAGCGCCACCGAATTTACGGACTATGGCTACACCTTC,CASSATEFTDYGYTF
TRBV7-3,.,TRBJ1-1,few,TGTGCCAGCAGCGAACAGGGCGACACTGAAGCTTTCTTT,CASSEQGDTEAFF
TRBV2,.,TRBJ2-1,.,TGTGCCAGCAGTGAGGGTGACGGGGAATTCTATGAGCAGTTCTTC,CASSEGDGEFYEQFF
TRBV12-3/TRBV12-4,TRBD1,TRBJ2-1,few,TGTGCCAGCAGCGAGGACAGGGGTCGAAATGAGCAGTTCTTC,CASSEDRGRNEQFF
TRBV4-2,.,TRBJ1-5,few,TGTGCCAGCAGCCAGGGAACGGGGTTTGATCAGCCCCAGCATTTT,CASSQGTGFDQPQHF
TRBV7-9,.,TRBJ2-4,once,TGTGCCAGCAGCGTATACAGGGCCTCCTACAATGAGCAGTACTTC,CASSVYRASYNEQYF
TRBV7-2,.,TRBJ1-5,many,TGTGCCAGCAGCTTATCGGGGATGGGCAATCAGCCCCAGCATTTT,CASSLSGMGNQPQHF
TRBV9,.,TRBJ2-6,many,TGTGCCAGCAGCCTCCATGGGGGTTCTGGGGCCAACGTCCTGACTTTC,CASSLHGGSGANVLTF